Here is one TCR beta chain with its context. Time point: after neoadjuvant nivolumab, at surgical resection. Stage II-IVA oral cavity squamous cell carcinoma was new and untreated by systemic or radiation therapy. No culture or expansion preceded analysis of these blood cells. The entry originates in a study of neoadjuvant anti-PD-1 for oral cavity cancer. Study-level background: Around day 43, patients without progression received a fourth nivolumab dose before surgery.

PBMC libraries mostly used around 460 ng of input genomic DNA, with six replicates per sample. TCRdb's table, derived via immunoSEQ multiplex PCR, lists solely in-frame clones and lacks some. This table holds almost 8,500 clones, 60% to 75% found once. The CDR3 has 14 residues. After removal of 5 bases from V and 3 bases from J, the junction contained 5 bases not matched to a gene. The germline gives CDR1 MNHEY, CDR2 SMNVEV (reference sequence). This receptor was taken from a person aged 35 to 85 with oral cavity squamous cell carcinoma. This specimen consisted of PBMCs, obtained after nivolumab (anti-PD-1) treatment. J is TRBJ2-7 and V is TRBV27, with 9 bases fitting TRBD1. CDR3 sequence reads: CASSRTGAGYEQYF. CDR3 in DNA: TGTGCCAGCAGTCGGACAGGGGCCGGCTACGAGCAGTACTTC.